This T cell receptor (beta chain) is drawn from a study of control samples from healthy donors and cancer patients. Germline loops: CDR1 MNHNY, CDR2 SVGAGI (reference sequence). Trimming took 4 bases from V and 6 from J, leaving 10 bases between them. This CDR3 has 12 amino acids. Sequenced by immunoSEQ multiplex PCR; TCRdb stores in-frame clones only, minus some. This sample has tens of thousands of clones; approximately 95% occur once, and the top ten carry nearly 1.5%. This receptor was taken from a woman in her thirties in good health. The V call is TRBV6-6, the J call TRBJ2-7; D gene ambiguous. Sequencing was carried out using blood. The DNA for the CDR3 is TGTGCCAGCAGTTCATTATCCGGCGAGCAGTACTTC. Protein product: CASSSLSGEQYF.